This T cell receptor beta chain is from a study of T-cell reconstitution after alpha-beta-depleted transplantation in children. Notes on the study in general: Reportedly, roughly two months post-transplant, alpha-beta T cells arose from several hundred expanded graft clones. T cells produced anew were the main source of T-cell counts and diversity one year after transplant. Some patients owed their high day-60 TCRbeta diversity to surviving recipient T cells and thymic progenitors.

In regard to this clonotype: Its antigen is not identified.

The germline CDR1 and CDR2 sequences are MDHEN and SYDVKM. Trimming cost V 6 bases and J 6 bases, with 11 bases left between them. CDR3 length: 12 residues. Unique molecular identifiers were incorporated when the TCRbeta library was constructed. TCRdb recomputed calls from the PCR reads with MiXCR, one row per CDR3 protein. The sample has 210,000 or so distinct CDR3 sequences, about 11% seen once. This receptor was identified in a child younger than two with acute myeloid leukemia, due to receive a stem cell transplant. V gene TRBV28 combines with J gene TRBJ1-1; possible D gene TRBD1, 6 bases. The input for sequencing was PBMCs, taken before TCRalphabeta/CD19-depleted stem cell transplant. The CDR3 DNA reads as TGTGCCAGCAGACTACAGGGCTCTGAAGCTTTCTTT. Amino acid sequence: CASRLQGSEAFF.